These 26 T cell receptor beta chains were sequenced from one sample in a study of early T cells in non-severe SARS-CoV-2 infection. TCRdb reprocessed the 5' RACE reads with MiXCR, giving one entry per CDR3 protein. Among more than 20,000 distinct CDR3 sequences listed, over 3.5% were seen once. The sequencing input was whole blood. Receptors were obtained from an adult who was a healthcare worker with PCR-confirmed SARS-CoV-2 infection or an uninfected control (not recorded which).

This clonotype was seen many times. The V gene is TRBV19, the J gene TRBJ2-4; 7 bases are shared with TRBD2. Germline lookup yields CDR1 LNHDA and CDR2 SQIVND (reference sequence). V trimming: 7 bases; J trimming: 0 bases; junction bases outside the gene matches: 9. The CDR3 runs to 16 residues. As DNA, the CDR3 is TGTGCCAGTAAAGCGCGGGGGACTTTAGCCAAAAACATTCAGTACTTC. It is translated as CASKARGTLAKNIQYF.

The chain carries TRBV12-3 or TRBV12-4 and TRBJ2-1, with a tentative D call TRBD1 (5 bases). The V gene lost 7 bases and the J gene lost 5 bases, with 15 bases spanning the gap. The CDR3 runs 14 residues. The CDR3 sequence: CASTADSPHNEQFF. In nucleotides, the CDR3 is TGTGCCAGCACCGCAGACAGCCCGCACAATGAGCAGTTCTTC.

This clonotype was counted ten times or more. CDR3 sequence: CASSVRTRDNEQFF. The CDR3 coding sequence is TGTGCCAGCAGCGTACGGACTAGGGACAATGAGCAGTTCTTC. This chain links TRBV9 with TRBJ2-1; 7 bases match TRBD2. The CDR3 runs to 14 residues. V shed 1 base, J shed 5 bases, and the junction held 3 bases outside the gene matches. Per germline, CDR1 SGDLS and CDR2 YYNGEE. Supplemented by reference TRBV9 and TRBJ2-1, the full variable domain reads DSGVTQTPKHLITATGQRVTLRCSPRSGDLSVYWYQQSLDQGLQFLIQYYNGEERAKGNILERFSAQQFPDLHSELNLSSLELGDSALYFCASSVRTRDNEQFFGPGTRLTVL.

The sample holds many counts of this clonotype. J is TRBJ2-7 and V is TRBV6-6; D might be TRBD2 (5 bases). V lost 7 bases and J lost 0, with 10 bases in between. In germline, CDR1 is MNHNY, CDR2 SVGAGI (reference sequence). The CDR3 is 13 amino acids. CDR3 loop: CASNGGYSYEQYF. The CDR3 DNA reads TGTGCCAGCAATGGCGGGTACTCCTACGAGCAGTACTTC.

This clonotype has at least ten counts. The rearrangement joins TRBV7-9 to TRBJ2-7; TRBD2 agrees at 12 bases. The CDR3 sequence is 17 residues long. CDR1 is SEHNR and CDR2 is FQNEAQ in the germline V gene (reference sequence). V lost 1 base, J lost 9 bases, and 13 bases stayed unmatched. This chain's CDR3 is CASSLGKSPSGRAGQYF. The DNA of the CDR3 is TGTGCCAGCAGCTTAGGGAAGTCGCCTAGCGGGAGGGCCGGGCAGTACTTC.

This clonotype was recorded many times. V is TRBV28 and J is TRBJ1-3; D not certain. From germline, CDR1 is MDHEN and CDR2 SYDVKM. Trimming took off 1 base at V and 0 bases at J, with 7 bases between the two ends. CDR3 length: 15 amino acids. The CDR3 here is CASSLSLVSGNTIYF. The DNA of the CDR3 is TGTGCCAGCAGTTTATCTCTGGTCTCTGGAAACACCATATATTTT.

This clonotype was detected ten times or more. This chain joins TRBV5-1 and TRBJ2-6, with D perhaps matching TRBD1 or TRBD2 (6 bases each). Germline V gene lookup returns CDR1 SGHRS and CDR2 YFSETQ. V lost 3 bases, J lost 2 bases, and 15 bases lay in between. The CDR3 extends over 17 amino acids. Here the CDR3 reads CASSSDHREAGANVLTF. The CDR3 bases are TGCGCCAGCAGCTCCGATCACAGGGAGGCTGGGGCCAACGTCCTGACTTTC.

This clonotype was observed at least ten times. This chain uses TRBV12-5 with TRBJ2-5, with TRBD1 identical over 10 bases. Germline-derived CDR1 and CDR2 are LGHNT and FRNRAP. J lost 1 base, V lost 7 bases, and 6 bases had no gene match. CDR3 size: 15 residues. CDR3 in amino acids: CASALRTGGQETQYF. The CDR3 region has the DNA TGTGCTAGTGCCCTTAGGACAGGGGGCCAAGAGACCCAGTACTTC.

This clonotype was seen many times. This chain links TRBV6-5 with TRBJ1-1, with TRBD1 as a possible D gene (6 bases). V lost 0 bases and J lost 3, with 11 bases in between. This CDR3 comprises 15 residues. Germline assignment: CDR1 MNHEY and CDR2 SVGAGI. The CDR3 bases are TGTGCCAGCAGTTACTCAACGGGGGCAGACACTGAAGCTTTCTTT. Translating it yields CASSYSTGADTEAFF.

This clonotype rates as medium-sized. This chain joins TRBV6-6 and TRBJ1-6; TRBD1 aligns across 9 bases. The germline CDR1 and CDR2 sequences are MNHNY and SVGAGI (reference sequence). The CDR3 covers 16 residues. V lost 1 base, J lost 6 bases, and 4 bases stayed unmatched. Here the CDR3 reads CASSYWPGQGNSPLHF. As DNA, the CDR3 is TGTGCCAGCAGTTACTGGCCGGGACAGGGTAATTCACCCCTCCACTTT.

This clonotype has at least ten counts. CDR3 sequence (DNA): TGTGCCAGTAGTATAGATCGGACAGGTTTTTACTCGGGGCAGCCCCAGCATTTT. Translating gives CASSIDRTGFYSGQPQHF. The chain couples TRBV19 to TRBJ1-5; 7 bases are shared with TRBD1. Germline values: CDR1 LNHDA, CDR2 SQIVND (reference sequence). The V and J ends lost 0 bases and 7 bases, in that order; junction bases with no gene match: 15. The CDR3 totals 18 residues.

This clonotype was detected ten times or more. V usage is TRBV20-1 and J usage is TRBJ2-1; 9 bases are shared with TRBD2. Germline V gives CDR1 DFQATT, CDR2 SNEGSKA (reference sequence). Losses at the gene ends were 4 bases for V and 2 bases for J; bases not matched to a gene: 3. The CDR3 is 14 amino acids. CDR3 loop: CSAIAGATYNEQFF. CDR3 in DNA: TGCAGTGCTATAGCGGGAGCTACCTACAATGAGCAGTTCTTC.

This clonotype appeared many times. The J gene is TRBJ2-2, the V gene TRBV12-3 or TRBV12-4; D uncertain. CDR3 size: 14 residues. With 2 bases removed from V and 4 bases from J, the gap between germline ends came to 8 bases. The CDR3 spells CASSLNSPTGELFF. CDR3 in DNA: TGTGCCAGCAGTTTAAACAGCCCCACCGGGGAGCTGTTTTTT.

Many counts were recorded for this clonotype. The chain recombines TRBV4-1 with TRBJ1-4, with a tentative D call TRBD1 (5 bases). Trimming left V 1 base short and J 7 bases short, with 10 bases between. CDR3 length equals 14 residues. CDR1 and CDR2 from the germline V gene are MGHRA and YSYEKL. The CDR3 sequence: CASSQGQRGEKLFF. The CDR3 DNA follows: TGCGCCAGCAGCCAAGGCCAGAGGGGTGAAAAACTGTTTTTT.

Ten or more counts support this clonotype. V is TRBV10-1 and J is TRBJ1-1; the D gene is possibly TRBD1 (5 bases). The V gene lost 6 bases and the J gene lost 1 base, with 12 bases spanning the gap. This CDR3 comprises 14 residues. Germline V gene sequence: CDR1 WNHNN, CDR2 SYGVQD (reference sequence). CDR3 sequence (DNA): TGCGCCAGCAGGGGGGACGGGCCGAACACTGAAGCTTTCTTT. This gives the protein CASRGDGPNTEAFF.

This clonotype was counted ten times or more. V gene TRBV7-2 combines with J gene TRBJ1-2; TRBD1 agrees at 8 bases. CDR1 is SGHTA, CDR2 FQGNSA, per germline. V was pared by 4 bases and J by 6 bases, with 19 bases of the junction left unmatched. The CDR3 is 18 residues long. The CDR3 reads CASSSSRGIGQGQDGYTF. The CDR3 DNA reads TGTGCCAGCAGCTCCAGTAGGGGAATCGGACAGGGACAGGATGGCTACACCTTC. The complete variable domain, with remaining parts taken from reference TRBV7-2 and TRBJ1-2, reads GAGVSQSPSNKVTEKGKDVELRCDPISGHTALYWYRQSLGQGLEFLIYFQGNSAPDKSGLPSDRFSAERTGGSVSTLTIQRTQQEDSAVYLCASSSSRGIGQGQDGYTFGSGTRLTVV.

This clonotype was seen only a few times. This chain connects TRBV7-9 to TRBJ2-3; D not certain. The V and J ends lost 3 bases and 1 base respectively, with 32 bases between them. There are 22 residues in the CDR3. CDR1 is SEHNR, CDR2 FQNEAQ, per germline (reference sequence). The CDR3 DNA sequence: TGTGCCAGCAGCTTTCCCGTAAGCCGTACCGGGCGTCGCAAACCTGGCACAGATACGCAGTATTTT. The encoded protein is CASSFPVSRTGRRKPGTDTQYF.

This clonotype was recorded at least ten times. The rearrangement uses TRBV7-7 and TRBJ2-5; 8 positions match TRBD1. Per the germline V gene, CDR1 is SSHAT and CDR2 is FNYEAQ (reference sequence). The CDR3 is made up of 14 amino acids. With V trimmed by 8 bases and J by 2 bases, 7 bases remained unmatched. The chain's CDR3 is CASARDRWQETQYF. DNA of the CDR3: TGTGCCAGCGCCCGGGACAGGTGGCAAGAGACCCAGTACTTC.

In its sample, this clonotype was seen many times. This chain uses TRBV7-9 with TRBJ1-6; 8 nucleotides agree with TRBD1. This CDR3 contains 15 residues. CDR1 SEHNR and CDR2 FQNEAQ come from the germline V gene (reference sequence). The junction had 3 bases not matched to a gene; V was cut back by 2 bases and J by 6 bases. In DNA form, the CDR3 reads TGTGCCAGCAGCTTACAGGGGGCGGGTAATTCACCCCTCCACTTT. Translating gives CASSLQGAGNSPLHF.

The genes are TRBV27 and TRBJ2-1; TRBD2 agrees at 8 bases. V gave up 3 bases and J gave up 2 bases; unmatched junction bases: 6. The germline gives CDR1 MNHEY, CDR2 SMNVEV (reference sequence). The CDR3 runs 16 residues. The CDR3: CASSFLNSGTYNEQFF. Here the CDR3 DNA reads TGTGCCAGCAGTTTTCTTAATAGCGGGACCTACAATGAGCAGTTCTTC.

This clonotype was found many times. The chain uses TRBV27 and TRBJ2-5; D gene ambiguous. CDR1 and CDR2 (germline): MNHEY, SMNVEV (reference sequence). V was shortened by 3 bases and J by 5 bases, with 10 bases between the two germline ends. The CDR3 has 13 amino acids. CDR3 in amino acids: CASSFLDGETQYF. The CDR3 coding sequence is TGTGCCAGCAGTTTCTTAGACGGCGAGACCCAGTACTTC.

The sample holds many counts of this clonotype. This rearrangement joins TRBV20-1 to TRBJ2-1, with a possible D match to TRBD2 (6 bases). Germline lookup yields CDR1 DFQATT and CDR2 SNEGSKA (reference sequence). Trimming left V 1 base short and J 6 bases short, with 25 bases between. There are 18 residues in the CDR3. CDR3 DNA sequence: TGCAGTGCTAGAGGCTTTCGGCCTGGGGTCGGAGGGGTCAATGAGCAGTTCTTC. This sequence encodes CSARGFRPGVGGVNEQFF.

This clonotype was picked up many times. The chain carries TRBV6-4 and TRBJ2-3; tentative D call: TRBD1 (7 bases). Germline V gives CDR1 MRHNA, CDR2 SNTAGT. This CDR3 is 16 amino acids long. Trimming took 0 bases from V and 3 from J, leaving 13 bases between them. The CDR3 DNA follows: TGTGCCAGCAGTGACTCAGGGGGCAGCGGGACAGATACGCAGTATTTT. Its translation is CASSDSGGSGTDTQYF.

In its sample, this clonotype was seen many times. The CDR3 sequence: CSARKGTPGIAEKLFF. The CDR3 DNA sequence: TGCAGTGCTAGAAAGGGGACCCCCGGAATTGCTGAAAAACTGTTTTTT. The chain combines TRBV20-1 with TRBJ1-4; possible D gene TRBD1, 5 bases. V shed 2 bases and J shed 7 bases, with 20 bases lying between them. Germline V gene data show CDR1 as DFQATT and CDR2 as SNEGSKA (reference sequence). The CDR3 is 16 residues long.

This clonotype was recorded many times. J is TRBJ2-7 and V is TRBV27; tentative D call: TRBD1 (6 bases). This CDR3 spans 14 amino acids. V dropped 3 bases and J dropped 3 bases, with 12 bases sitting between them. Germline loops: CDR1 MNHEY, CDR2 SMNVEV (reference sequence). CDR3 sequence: CASSFTGTLYEQYF. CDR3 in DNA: TGTGCCAGCAGTTTTACAGGGACCCTCTACGAGCAGTACTTC.

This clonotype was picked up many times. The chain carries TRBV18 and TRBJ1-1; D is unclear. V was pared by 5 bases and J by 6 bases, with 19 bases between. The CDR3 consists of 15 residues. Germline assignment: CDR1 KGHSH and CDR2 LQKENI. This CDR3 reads CASSTQNRPGAEAFF. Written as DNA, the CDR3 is TGTGCCAGCTCAACGCAAAATAGACCCGGGGCTGAAGCTTTCTTT.